Here is one TCR beta chain with its context. The data are from a study of blood T cell repertoires in COVID-19. How the authors handled the data: Reference gene primer amplification yielded estimated nucleated cell counts. Clones were sequenced by immunoSEQ multiplex PCR, and TCRdb holds only the in-frame ones, with some missing. D and trimming were read from the DNA, whereas the V and J calls and clone size are those reported in that table. The sample records 250,000 to 300,000 clones, roughly 91% being singletons. CDR3 length: 17 amino acids. From germline, CDR1 is MNHEY and CDR2 SMNVEV (reference sequence). With 6 bases removed from V and 1 base from J, the gap between germline ends came to 16 bases.

The TCR comes from a woman in her 40s with acute COVID-19. The sequencing input was PBMCs or T cells enriched from blood (not recorded which). The chain carries TRBV27 and TRBJ2-6; D is unresolved. The CDR3, as DNA: TGTGCCAGCAGCAGTCAGGTGCCAAATTCTGGGGCCAACGTCCTGACTTTC. Translated: CASSSQVPNSGANVLTF.